The 20 T cell receptor beta chains below were found in one sample sequenced in a study of T cell responses to AZD1222 COVID-19 vaccine. The method was immunoSEQ multiplex PCR; TCRdb's version includes in-frame clones alone and lacks a portion of them. The sample lists 60,000 to 75,000 clones, 70% to 90% occurring once. Sequenced material: peripheral blood, taken on day 0 of AZD1222 vaccination. These receptors all come from an adult in good health.

This clone was seen only once. The CDR3 DNA sequence: TGCAGTGCTAGAATCCCTGGAGAGCAGTTCTTC. Residues: CSARIPGEQFF. The rearrangement uses TRBV20-1 and TRBJ2-1; D gene unclear. This CDR3 comprises 11 residues. Per the germline V gene, CDR1 is DFQATT and CDR2 is SNEGSKA (reference sequence). V lost 2 bases and J lost 10, with 9 bases in between.

The chain couples TRBV15 to TRBJ2-3, with D tentatively TRBD1 (6 bases). The V and J ends lost 5 bases and 2 bases respectively, with 14 bases between them. This CDR3 spans 15 amino acids. Germline V gene data show CDR1 as LNHNV and CDR2 as YYDKDF (reference sequence). The CDR3 coding sequence is TGTGCCACCAGCCAGGACAGAGGGCACACAGATACGCAGTATTTT. It yields the protein CATSQDRGHTDTQYF.

This rearrangement joins TRBV7-2 to TRBJ1-5; 7 bases line up with TRBD1. Germline-derived CDR1 and CDR2 are SGHTA and FQGNSA. This CDR3 is 14 amino acids long. The V and J ends lost 3 bases and 5 bases, in that order; junction bases with no gene match: 4. CDR3 coding DNA: TGTGCCAGCAGCTTTGACAGGGTCTATCAGCCCCAGCATTTT. Translating gives CASSFDRVYQPQHF.

V and J are TRBV19 and TRBJ1-5, with 7 bases aligning to TRBD1. J was trimmed by 2 bases and V by 4 bases; bases with no gene match: 5. CDR3 length: 15 amino acids. Germline CDR1 is LNHDA and CDR2 is SQIVND (reference sequence). The CDR3: CASSRQGTGNQPQHF. For the CDR3, the DNA is TGTGCCAGTAGTAGACAGGGAACGGGCAATCAGCCCCAGCATTTT.

The chain recombines TRBV5-4 with TRBJ1-3; TRBD1 is a possible D gene (5 bases). Trimming stripped 5 bases from V and 0 bases from J, with 12 bases between. The germline CDR1 and CDR2 sequences are SGHNT and YYREEE (reference sequence). The CDR3 length is 15 residues. The CDR3 DNA reads TGTGCCAGCAGTCCCGCGGGGACCTCTGGAAACACCATATATTTT. Translated, it gives CASSPAGTSGNTIYF. The full variable domain, completed using reference TRBV5-4 and TRBJ1-3, is ETGVTQSPTHLIKTRGQQVTLRCSSQSGHNTVSWYQQALGQGPQFIFQYYREEENGRGNFPPRFSGLQFPNYSSELNVNALELDDSALYLCASSPAGTSGNTIYFGEGSWLTVV.

This chain uses TRBV5-1 with TRBJ2-7; TRBD1 matches 10 bases. V shed 4 bases, J shed 3 bases, and the junction held 7 bases outside the gene matches. This CDR3 has 15 amino acids. Germline CDR1 reads SGHRS; CDR2 reads YFSETQ. CDR3 protein: CASSTGQGPLYEQYF. CDR3 nucleotides: TGCGCCAGCAGCACGGGACAGGGGCCTCTCTACGAGCAGTACTTC. The variable domain in full, completed from reference TRBV5-1 and TRBJ2-7, reads KAGVTQTPRYLIKTRGQQVTLSCSPISGHRSVSWYQQTPGQGLQFLFEYFSETQRNKGNFPGRFSGRQFSNSRSEMNVSTLELGDSALYLCASSTGQGPLYEQYFGPGTRLTVT.

The genes are TRBV19 and TRBJ2-3; no definite D call. V lost 1 base and J 0 bases, leaving 8 bases between the germline ends. CDR3 length: 15 residues. The germline CDR1 and CDR2 sequences are LNHDA and SQIVND (reference sequence). The DNA of the CDR3 is TGTGCCAGTAGTATAGGGCAGACTAGCACAGATACGCAGTATTTT. As protein: CASSIGQTSTDTQYF. The entire variable domain, with the rest obtained from reference TRBV19 and TRBJ2-3, is as follows: DGGITQSPKYLFRKEGQNVTLSCEQNLNHDAMYWYRQDPGQGLRLIYYSQIVNDFQKGDIAEGYSVSREKKESFPLTVTSAQKNPTAFYLCASSIGQTSTDTQYFGPGTRLTVL.

The chain is built from TRBV13 and TRBJ1-6, with 10 bases identical to TRBD1. The junction had 7 bases not matched to a gene; V was cut back by 4 bases and J by 10 bases. CDR1 and CDR2 from the germline V gene are PRHDT and FYEKMQ (reference sequence). This CDR3 comprises 15 residues. The CDR3 loop is CASSSRDRGQSPLHF. The DNA of the CDR3 is TGTGCCAGCAGCTCCCGGGACAGGGGTCAATCACCCCTCCACTTT. Full variable domain (missing parts from reference TRBV13 and TRBJ1-6): AAGVIQSPRHLIKEKRETATLKCYPIPRHDTVYWYQQGPGQDPQFLISFYEKMQSDKGSIPDRFSAQQFSDYHSELNMSSLELGDSALYFCASSSRDRGQSPLHFGNGTRLTVT.

V is TRBV7-5 and J is TRBJ2-7; the DNA was not used to check the table's D call, TRBD2. TRBV7-5 is designated a pseudogene. This CDR3 is built from 17 residues. The CDR3 loop is CARSLETSGGTSCEQYF. DNA of the CDR3: TGTGCCAGAAGCTTAGAAACTAGCGGGGGTACTTCCTGCGAGCAGTACTTC.

V gene TRBV10-2 combines with J gene TRBJ2-1; 11 bases line up with TRBD2. Germline CDR1 is WSHSY and CDR2 is SAAADI. The CDR3 has 18 amino acids. With V trimmed by 6 bases and J by 0 bases, 10 bases remained unmatched. For the CDR3, the DNA is TGCGCCAGCAGCGGTCCCGGGACTAGCGGCGGCTCCTACAATGAGCAGTTCTTC. Its translation: CASSGPGTSGGSYNEQFF.

The V and J genes are TRBV27 and TRBJ1-1; 10 nucleotides agree with TRBD1. Germline CDR1 reads MNHEY; CDR2 reads SMNVEV (reference sequence). CDR3 size: 14 residues. Trimming at V came to 7 bases and at J to 4 bases, leaving 6 bases not matched to a gene. The CDR3 region has the DNA TGTGCCAGCAAAGGACAGGGGGTGTTCACTGAAGCTTTCTTT. Amino acid sequence: CASKGQGVFTEAFF.

This chain connects TRBV5-1 to TRBJ1-6; 9 bases agree with TRBD1. Germline CDR1 and CDR2: SGHRS and YFSETQ. This CDR3 is 15 amino acids long. The V segment lost 1 base and the J segment 8 bases; nucleotides outside the gene matches: 4. The CDR3 is CASSLWDREYSPLHF. CDR3 nucleotide sequence: TGCGCCAGCAGCTTGTGGGACAGGGAGTATTCACCCCTCCACTTT.

V usage is TRBV19 and J usage is TRBJ2-7; D might be TRBD2 (6 bases). Trimming cost V 5 bases and J 6 bases, with 17 bases left between them. The CDR3 runs 14 residues. Looked up from germline, CDR1 is LNHDA and CDR2 is SQIVND (reference sequence). The CDR3 nucleotides read TGTGCCAGTAGTCTCCGGGACTCATTCACCGAGCAGTACTTC. Its protein product is CASSLRDSFTEQYF.

This chain connects TRBV5-4 to TRBJ1-2, with TRBD1 matching 7 bases. Germline CDR1 and CDR2: SGHNT and YYREEE (reference sequence). The CDR3 length is 13 residues. Losses at the gene ends were 1 base for V and 7 bases for J; bases not matched to a gene: 4. The CDR3 nucleotides read TGTGCCAGCAGCTTGATGGCAGGGGGTGGCTACACCTTC. Protein sequence: CASSLMAGGGYTF. Combining the CDR3 with reference TRBV5-4 and TRBJ1-2 gives the whole variable domain ETGVTQSPTHLIKTRGQQVTLRCSSQSGHNTVSWYQQALGQGPQFIFQYYREEENGRGNFPPRFSGLQFPNYSSELNVNALELDDSALYLCASSLMAGGGYTFGSGTRLTVV.

V gene TRBV2 combines with J gene TRBJ1-5, with D unresolved. Trimming left V 4 bases short and J 0 bases short, with 7 bases between. Germline loops: CDR1 SNHLY, CDR2 FYNNEI. This CDR3 region has 14 residues. The CDR3 nucleotides are TGTGCCAGCAGTGGGAGCCATAGCAATCAGCCCCAGCATTTT. Translating gives CASSGSHSNQPQHF.

This chain uses TRBV7-9 with TRBJ1-6; a weak D match, TRBD1 (5 bases). V lost 5 bases and J 4 bases, leaving 15 bases between the germline ends. There are 16 residues in the CDR3. Germline values: CDR1 SEHNR, CDR2 FQNEAQ (reference sequence). Here the CDR3 DNA reads TGTGCCAGCAGCCGACAAGGACAAATTTATAATTCACCCCTCCACTTT. Its protein is CASSRQGQIYNSPLHF.

V is TRBV28 and J is TRBJ2-5; D gene unclear. The CDR3 has 15 amino acids. V dropped 3 bases and J dropped 7 bases, with 18 bases sitting between them. Germline values: CDR1 MDHEN, CDR2 SYDVKM. The CDR3 loop reads CASSFRTAVVGTQYF. CDR3 bases: TGTGCCAGCAGTTTCCGGACGGCGGTTGTCGGGACCCAGTACTTC.

The table lists this clone with a count of one. The chain employs TRBV4-1 and TRBJ2-7, with D tentatively TRBD1 or TRBD2 (5 bases each). The germline V gene encodes CDR1 MGHRA and CDR2 YSYEKL. V lost 2 bases, J lost 4 bases, and 15 bases lay in between. The CDR3 loop spans 15 amino acids. The CDR3 coding sequence is TGCGCCAGCAGCCAAATCCAGGGACGGGATTACGAGCAGTACTTC. Its protein is CASSQIQGRDYEQYF.

This clone was seen a handful of times. The chain recombines TRBV5-6 with TRBJ2-7; 10 bases are a match to TRBD1. From germline, CDR1 is SGHDT and CDR2 YYEEEE. Trimming at V came to 4 bases and at J to 7 bases, leaving 8 bases not matched to a gene. The CDR3 is 14 amino acids. In DNA form, the CDR3 reads TGTGCCAGCAGCACAGGGACAGGGGAAACGGAGCAGTACTTC. Translating gives CASSTGTGETEQYF.

Only one count was recorded for this clone. The rearrangement joins TRBV15 to TRBJ1-1; D gene uncertain. The CDR3 is made up of 14 amino acids. V shed 4 bases and J shed 3 bases, with 12 bases lying between them. CDR1 is LNHNV, CDR2 YYDKDF, per germline (reference sequence). CDR3 amino acids: CATSIGIGDTEAFF. CDR3 coding DNA: TGTGCCACCAGCATAGGAATCGGGGACACTGAAGCTTTCTTT. Together with reference TRBV15 and TRBJ1-1, the CDR3 gives the full variable domain: DAMVIQNPRYQVTQFGKPVTLSCSQTLNHNVMYWYQQKSSQAPKLLFHYYDKDFNNEADTPDNFQSRRPNTSFCFLDIRSPGLGDTAMYLCATSIGIGDTEAFFGQGTRLTVV.